This TCR beta chain is drawn from a study of shared clonotypes between healthy human individuals. Study as a whole: Per-donor plates numbered three CD4 naive, three CD4 memory, two CD8 naive and one CD8 memory.

Generated by immunoSEQ multiplex PCR, the TCRdb table keeps only in-frame clones and is missing some. The data hold more than 850,000 clones, with more than 75% observed a single time. Germline CDR1 is ENHRY and CDR2 is SYGVKD. V lost 4 bases and J lost 7, with 14 bases in between. CDR3 length equals 14 residues. A split of CD4+ cells into CD45RA+ naive and CD45RA-negative memory subsets was performed. A word on this clone: Its antigen is undetermined.

Study-wide points: When naive CD4 clonotypes were compared across a few donors, 5% to 5.5% were shared.

Sequencing was done on a sample of memory CD4+ T cells from PBMCs. Subset reported: CD45RA-negative fraction. J is TRBJ2-4 and V is TRBV10-3; perhaps TRBD2 as D (5 bases). The sequence derives from a man aged 18 to 29 in good health. Some clones in this sample may be carry-over from other donors' samples. The CDR3 nucleotides read TGTGCCATCAGTGGAGGGAACAGTAAGAACATTCAGTACTTC. It encodes CAISGGNSKNIQYF.